These 16 T cell receptor beta chains came from one sample sequenced in a study of cytomegalovirus exposure and HLA in healthy donors. Amplification used 60 Vbeta primers and 13 Jbeta primers. The assay was immunoSEQ multiplex PCR, and TCRdb's table has in-frame clones only and misses some. The sample consists of roughly 110,000 clones, roughly 80% of them appearing once. Sample: PBMCs. These receptors were collected from a young man in good health and CMV-seropositive.

The chain recombines TRBV7-2 with TRBJ1-5; TRBD1 matches 10 bases. Per the germline V gene, CDR1 is SGHTA and CDR2 is FQGNSA. The CDR3 consists of 15 residues. J gave up 7 bases and V 2 bases, and 5 bases lay outside the gene matches. DNA of the CDR3: TGTGCCAGCAGCTTACAGACAGGGGGCGGCCAGCCCCAGCATTTT. Its translation is CASSLQTGGGQPQHF.

The V gene is TRBV11-3, the J gene TRBJ1-2, with 9 nucleotides matching TRBD1. Germline CDR1 and CDR2: SGHNT and YENEEA. V lost 5 bases to trimming and J lost 5 bases; unmatched junction nucleotides: 6. The CDR3 runs 14 residues. The CDR3 nucleotides read TGTGCCAGCAGCATTACCGGGACAGGGTATGGCTACACCTTC. Its protein is CASSITGTGYGYTF.

The V and J genes are TRBV15 and TRBJ2-1; D may be TRBD2 (7 bases). CDR3 length: 17 amino acids. Germline lookup yields CDR1 LNHNV and CDR2 YYDKDF (reference sequence). The V and J ends lost 3 bases and 4 bases respectively, with 19 bases between them. The CDR3, as DNA: TGTGCCACCAGCAGGGGGGGGCAGGCTATTAGTTACAATGAGCAGTTCTTC. It specifies CATSRGGQAISYNEQFF.

The chain employs TRBV7-9 and TRBJ2-5; 9 bases agree with TRBD2. There are 16 residues in the CDR3. CDR1 and CDR2 from the germline V gene are SEHNR and FQNEAQ (reference sequence). The CDR3 loop reads CSTSSEGAGGKETQYF. CDR3 DNA sequence: TGTTCCACCTCGTCGGAGGGAGCGGGGGGCAAAGAGACCCAGTACTTC.

The rearrangement links TRBV27 to TRBJ1-5; 7 nucleotides line up with TRBD1. This CDR3 comprises 13 residues. CDR1 is MNHEY and CDR2 is SMNVEV in the germline V gene (reference sequence). Trimming removed 8 bases from V and 4 bases from J; junction bases left unmatched: 5. The CDR3 sequence: CASAGGGNQPQHF. The DNA for the CDR3 is TGTGCCAGCGCAGGGGGTGGGAATCAGCCCCAGCATTTT.

This clone was counted a single time. The rearrangement joins TRBV5-4 to TRBJ1-1, with D possibly TRBD1 on 5 matching bases. The CDR3 runs 16 residues. The V end was cut by 5 bases, the J end by 3 bases, with 20 bases between. CDR1 is SGHNT, CDR2 YYREEE, per germline (reference sequence). The CDR3 loop is CASRGGKGRLDTEAFF. The DNA of the CDR3 is TGTGCCAGCAGGGGGGGGAAGGGGCGCTTGGACACTGAAGCTTTCTTT.

A word on this clone: Other DNA sequences of this sample code for an identical CDR3. V usage is TRBV5-1 and J usage is TRBJ2-7, with D maybe TRBD1 (6 bases). V dropped 4 bases and J dropped 3 bases, with 11 bases sitting between them. Germline assignment: CDR1 SGHRS and CDR2 YFSETQ. The CDR3 is 13 residues long. The DNA of the CDR3 is TGCGCCAGCAGCCTGGGACAAGACTACGAGCAGTACTTC. This codes for CASSLGQDYEQYF.

This clone has just one count. The CDR3 sequence: CARSPPFSGANVLTF. In nucleotides, the CDR3 is TGTGCCAGAAGCCCCCCTTTCTCTGGGGCCAACGTCCTGACTTTC. The chain employs TRBV5-3 and TRBJ2-6; D not resolved. TRBV5-3 has ORF status, its function being uncertain. The V and J ends lost 4 bases and 0 bases respectively, with 8 bases between them. There are 15 residues in the CDR3.

This clone was detected a few times. The chain links TRBV5-1 to TRBJ2-2; 7 bases are shared with TRBD2. Trimming cost V 7 bases and J 3 bases; bases outside gene matches: 9. CDR3 length equals 15 residues. Germline CDR1 is SGHRS and CDR2 is YFSETQ. CDR3 protein: CASRWGGQDTGELFF. The CDR3 nucleotides read TGCGCCAGCCGCTGGGGGGGTCAGGACACCGGGGAGCTGTTTTTT.

The V call is TRBV10-2, the J call TRBJ2-7; TRBD2 aligns across 13 bases. The germline V gene encodes CDR1 WSHSY and CDR2 SAAADI. CDR3 length: 15 residues. The V and J ends lost 6 bases and 3 bases, in that order; junction bases with no gene match: 5. CDR3 DNA sequence: TGCGCCAGCAGCGGACTAGCGGGGGCGGGCTACGAGCAGTACTTC. Translating gives CASSGLAGAGYEQYF.

The chain joins TRBV4-1 to TRBJ2-1; TRBD2 matches at 12 bases. The trim removed 1 base at V and 11 bases at J, leaving 6 bases unmatched. From germline, CDR1 is MGHRA and CDR2 YSYEKL. CDR3 length: 15 amino acids. Here the CDR3 DNA reads TGCGCCAGCAGCCAAGGACTAGCGGGGGATGGGAAGCAGTTCTTC. Amino acid sequence: CASSQGLAGDGKQFF.

The chain recombines TRBV18 with TRBJ1-1; the match to TRBD1 covers 8 bases. Germline V lookup: CDR1 KGHSH, CDR2 LQKENI. Losses at the gene ends were 6 bases for V and 5 bases for J; bases not matched to a gene: 5. There are 13 residues in the CDR3. CDR3 sequence: CASSEGTGTEAFF. CDR3 bases: TGTGCCAGCTCGGAAGGGACAGGAACTGAAGCTTTCTTT.

The chain is built from TRBV7-7 and TRBJ2-6; the D is unclear. This CDR3 has 13 residues. Germline lookup yields CDR1 SSHAT and CDR2 FNYEAQ (reference sequence). CDR3 loop: CAISVAGANVLTF. CDR3 bases: TGTGCTATCAGTGTGGCCGGGGCCAACGTCCTGACTTTC.

V usage is TRBV9 and J usage is TRBJ1-1; D ambiguous. This CDR3 has 15 residues. Germline V lookup: CDR1 SGDLS, CDR2 YYNGEE. V dropped 3 bases and J dropped 6 bases, with 18 bases sitting between them. The CDR3 sequence: CASSGVPSSGAEAFF. CDR3 DNA: TGTGCCAGCAGCGGAGTCCCCAGTAGTGGAGCTGAAGCTTTCTTT.

The chain employs TRBV19 and TRBJ1-1; 9 bases fit TRBD1. The CDR3 consists of 16 residues. Germline CDR1 reads LNHDA; CDR2 reads SQIVND (reference sequence). V was pared by 2 bases and J by 7 bases, with 11 bases of the junction left unmatched. The CDR3 loop is CASSIWGTGKTGEAFF. The DNA of the CDR3 is TGTGCCAGTAGTATATGGGGGACAGGGAAGACGGGTGAAGCTTTCTTT.

This chain joins TRBV5-5 and TRBJ1-1, with 9 positions matching TRBD1. The CDR3 has 14 residues. The V and J ends lost 5 bases and 6 bases, in that order; junction bases with no gene match: 8. Germline assignment: CDR1 SGHKS and CDR2 YYEKEE (reference sequence). The CDR3 loop reads CASRRDRVTPEAFF. CDR3 DNA sequence: TGTGCCAGCAGAAGGGACAGGGTAACCCCTGAAGCTTTCTTT.